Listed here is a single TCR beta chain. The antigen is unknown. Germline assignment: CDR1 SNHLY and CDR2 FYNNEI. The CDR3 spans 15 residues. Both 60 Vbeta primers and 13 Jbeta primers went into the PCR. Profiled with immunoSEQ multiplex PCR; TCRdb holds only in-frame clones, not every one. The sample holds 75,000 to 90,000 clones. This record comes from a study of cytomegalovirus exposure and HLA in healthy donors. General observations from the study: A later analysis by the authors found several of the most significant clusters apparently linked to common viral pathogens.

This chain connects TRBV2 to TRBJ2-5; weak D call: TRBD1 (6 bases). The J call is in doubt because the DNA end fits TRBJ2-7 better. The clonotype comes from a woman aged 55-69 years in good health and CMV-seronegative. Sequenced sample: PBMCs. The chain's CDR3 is CASRGTRGWTGEQYF. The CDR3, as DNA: TGTGCCAGCAGAGGGACAAGGGGCTGGACGGGCGAGCAGTACTTC.